Each of the 5 T cell receptor beta chains below was sequenced from the same sample in a study of vaccination effects on CD4 cells after COVID-19. Sequenced by immunoSEQ multiplex PCR; TCRdb stores in-frame clones only, minus some. This sample has under 50,000 clones, with roughly 72% found just once. Isolating CD4+ T cells followed about 10 days of culture. These TCRs' antigens remain unknown. The source was CD4+ T cells from PBMCs cultured without peptide, collected before COVID-19 vaccination. The receptor source for this set is a human donor who had a prior SARS-CoV-2 infection.

This clone has only one observation. The chain couples TRBV5-1 to TRBJ2-1; D is unclear. Germline-derived CDR1 and CDR2 are SGHRS and YFSETQ. This CDR3 has 17 amino acids. Trimming removed 5 bases at V and 0 bases at J, with 18 bases between. The CDR3 reads CASRFSPGAYSYNEQFF. CDR3 coding DNA: TGCGCCAGCAGATTTAGTCCAGGAGCGTACTCCTACAATGAGCAGTTCTTC.

The chain uses TRBV5-1 and TRBJ2-2, with D perhaps given as TRBD1 or TRBD2 (5 bases each). V was pared by 0 bases and J by 6 bases, with 12 bases between. The CDR3 is made up of 15 amino acids. From germline, CDR1 is SGHRS and CDR2 YFSETQ. CDR3 in DNA: TGCGCCAGCAGCTTGGGGGGGACCGCGGCCGGGGAGCTGTTTTTT. This codes for CASSLGGTAAGELFF.

V and J are TRBV18 and TRBJ1-4; possible D gene TRBD1, 6 bases. CDR3 length: 17 residues. Germline CDR1 is KGHSH and CDR2 is LQKENI. Trimming shortened V by 3 bases and J by 0 bases, and 14 bases separated the two germline ends. The CDR3 bases are TGTGCCAGCTCACCTCCCGGGGGCGGTGCAACTAATGAAAAACTGTTTTTT. This encodes CASSPPGGGATNEKLFF.

The chain joins TRBV5-1 to TRBJ2-1; D remains ambiguous. The CDR3 covers 12 residues. In germline, CDR1 is SGHRS, CDR2 YFSETQ. The ends were cut back, 2 bases at V and 5 bases at J, with 5 bases in the middle. DNA for the CDR3: TGCGCCAGCAGCTTCCGGGACAATGAGCAGTTCTTC. It codes for CASSFRDNEQFF.

This chain connects TRBV4-3 to TRBJ2-2, with D uncertain. V was clipped by 0 bases and J by 4 bases, with 12 bases between them. The length of the CDR3 is 16 residues. In germline, CDR1 is LGHNA, CDR2 YSLEER. The CDR3 DNA sequence: TGCGCCAGCAGCCAAGATCTAGTCACCTTCACCGGGGAGCTGTTTTTT. Translating it yields CASSQDLVTFTGELFF.